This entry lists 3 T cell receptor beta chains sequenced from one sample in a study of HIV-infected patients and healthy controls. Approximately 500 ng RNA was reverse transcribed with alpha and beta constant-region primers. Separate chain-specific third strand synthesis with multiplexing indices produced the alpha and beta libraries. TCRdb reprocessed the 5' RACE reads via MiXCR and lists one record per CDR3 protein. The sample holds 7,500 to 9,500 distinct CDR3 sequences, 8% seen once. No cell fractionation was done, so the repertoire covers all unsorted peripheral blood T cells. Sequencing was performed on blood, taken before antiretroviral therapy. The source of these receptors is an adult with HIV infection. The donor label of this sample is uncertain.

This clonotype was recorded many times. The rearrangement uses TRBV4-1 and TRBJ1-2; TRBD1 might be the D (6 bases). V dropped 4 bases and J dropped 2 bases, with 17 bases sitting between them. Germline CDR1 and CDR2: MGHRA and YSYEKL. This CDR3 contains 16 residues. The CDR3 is CASSPQTDSSNYGYTF. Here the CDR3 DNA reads TGCGCCAGCAGCCCGCAGACGGACAGTTCAAACTATGGCTACACCTTC.

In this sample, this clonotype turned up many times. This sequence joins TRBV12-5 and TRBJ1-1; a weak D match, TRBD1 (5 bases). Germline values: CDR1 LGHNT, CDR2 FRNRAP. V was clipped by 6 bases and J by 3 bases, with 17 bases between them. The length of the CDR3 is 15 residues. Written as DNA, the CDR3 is TGTGCTAGTGGAGCCGGCAGGGATGTGTACACTGAAGCTTTCTTT. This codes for CASGAGRDVYTEAFF.

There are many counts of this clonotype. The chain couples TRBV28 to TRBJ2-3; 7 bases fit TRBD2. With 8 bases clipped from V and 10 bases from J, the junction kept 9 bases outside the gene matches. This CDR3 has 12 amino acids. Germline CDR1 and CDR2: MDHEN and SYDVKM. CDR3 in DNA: TGTGCCAGCCAACAGCGGGGAGTTCCGCAGTATTTT. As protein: CASQQRGVPQYF.